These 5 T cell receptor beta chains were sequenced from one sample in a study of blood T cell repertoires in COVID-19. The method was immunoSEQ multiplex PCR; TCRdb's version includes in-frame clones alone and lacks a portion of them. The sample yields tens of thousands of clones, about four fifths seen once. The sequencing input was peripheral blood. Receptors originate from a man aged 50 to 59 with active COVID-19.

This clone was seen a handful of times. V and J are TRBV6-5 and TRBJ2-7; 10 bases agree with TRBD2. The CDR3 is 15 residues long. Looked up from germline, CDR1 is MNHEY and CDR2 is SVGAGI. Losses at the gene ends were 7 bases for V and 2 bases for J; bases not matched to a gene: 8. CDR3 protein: CASTGASGGPYEQYF. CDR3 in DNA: TGTGCCAGCACCGGGGCTAGCGGGGGCCCCTACGAGCAGTACTTC.

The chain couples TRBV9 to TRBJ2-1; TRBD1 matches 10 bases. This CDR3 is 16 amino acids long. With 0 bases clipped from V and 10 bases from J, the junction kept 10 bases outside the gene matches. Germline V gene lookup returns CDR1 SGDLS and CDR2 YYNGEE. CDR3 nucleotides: TGTGCCAGCAGCGTAGTCGGGACAGGGGAAATATCGGAGCAGTTCTTC. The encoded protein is CASSVVGTGEISEQFF.

The CDR3 is CASRSGQEAGELFF. The CDR3 DNA reads TGTGCCAGCAGATCGGGACAGGAGGCTGGGGAGCTGTTTTTT. This chain joins TRBV25-1 and TRBJ2-2; 8 bases fit TRBD1. With 6 bases clipped from V and 8 bases from J, the junction kept 8 bases outside the gene matches. The CDR3 has 14 amino acids. The germline V gene has CDR1 MGHDK and CDR2 SYGVNS.

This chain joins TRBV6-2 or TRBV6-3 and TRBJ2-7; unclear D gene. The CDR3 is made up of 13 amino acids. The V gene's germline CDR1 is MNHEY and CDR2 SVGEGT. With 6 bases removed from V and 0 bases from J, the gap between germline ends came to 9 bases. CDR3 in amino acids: CASSPPSSYEQYF. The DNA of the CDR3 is TGTGCCAGCAGCCCTCCCAGCTCCTACGAGCAGTACTTC.

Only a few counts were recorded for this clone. The CDR3 DNA reads as TGCGCCAGCAGCCGGGACAGCCCTCGCCAAGAGACCCAGTACTTC. Protein: CASSRDSPRQETQYF. The chain recombines TRBV5-1 with TRBJ2-5; TRBD1 agrees at 7 bases. Germline CDR1 and CDR2: SGHRS and YFSETQ. The CDR3 has 15 amino acids. V was clipped by 4 bases and J by 1 base; unmatched bases: 7.